The entry below gives a single T cell receptor (beta chain) sequence along with its context. The source of the sample is a study of blood T cell repertoires in COVID-19. Study details: PBMCs, B-cell-depleted T cells, or T cells were the source of the cDNA or gDNA that made up the material.

Looked up from germline, CDR1 is SGDLS and CDR2 is YYNGEE. This CDR3 region has 16 residues. With 0 bases clipped from V and 3 bases from J, the junction kept 6 bases outside the gene matches. Original processing notes: Amplification of reference gene primers was used by the study to estimate nucleated cell counts. Generated by immunoSEQ multiplex PCR, the TCRdb table keeps only in-frame clones and is missing some. That table supplies the V and J calls and clone size; D and trimming were determined from the DNA. This table holds roughly 68,000 clones, 80% to 90% found once. The chain uses TRBV9 and TRBJ2-7, with 10 bases identical to TRBD2. The sequence came from a man between 50 and 59 years old with active COVID-19. The specimen was peripheral blood. CDR3 residues: CASSVDPSGGVYEQYF. The DNA for the CDR3 is TGTGCCAGCAGCGTAGACCCTAGCGGGGGTGTCTACGAGCAGTACTTC.